Below, 13 T cell receptor beta chains from the same sample are listed, as sequenced in a study of response to subunit inactivated influenza vaccine. TCRdb recomputed calls from the RT-PCR reads with MiXCR, one row per CDR3 protein. The profile shows under 550,000 distinct CDR3 sequences, 6% to 9% of them singletons. The sample was PBMCs from blood, taken less than 30 months after vaccination. The source is a man between 50 and 75 years old who received an inactivated influenza vaccine.

This clonotype was counted a few times. This sequence may be a read error, since a much larger clone differs from it by one base. The CDR3 region has the DNA TGTGCCAGCAGCCCCGAAGTAGAGCAGTTCTTC. Amino acid sequence: CASSPEVEQFF. V usage is TRBV7-2 and J usage is TRBJ2-1; D remains unclear. V was trimmed by 5 bases and J by 10 bases, leaving 9 bases between them. CDR1 SGHTA and CDR2 FQGNSA come from the germline V gene. The CDR3 is made up of 11 amino acids.

CDR3 sequence reads: CASRGGSPNYEQYF. Written as DNA, the CDR3 is TGTGCCAGCAGAGGCGGATCTCCGAACTACGAGCAGTACTTC. The V call is TRBV6-2 or TRBV6-3, the J call TRBJ2-7, with no clear D. Germline assignment: CDR1 MNHEY and CDR2 SVGEGT. Trimming shortened V by 6 bases and J by 3 bases, and 15 bases separated the two germline ends. This CDR3 contains 14 residues.

The chain employs TRBV20-1 and TRBJ2-1, with 11 positions matching TRBD2. From germline, CDR1 is DFQATT and CDR2 SNEGSKA (reference sequence). The CDR3 is made up of 15 amino acids. V shed 1 base, J shed 4 bases, and the junction held 3 bases outside the gene matches. The CDR3 loop is CSARALAGDYNEQFF. The CDR3 DNA reads as TGCAGTGCTAGAGCACTAGCGGGAGATTACAATGAGCAGTTCTTC.

This clonotype was seen only a few times. The chain carries TRBV5-5 and TRBJ2-1; D is ambiguous. Deletions cut 1 base from V and 13 bases from J, with 12 bases between. This CDR3 comprises 12 residues. Germline CDR1 reads SGHKS; CDR2 reads YYEKEE (reference sequence). The CDR3 spells CASSLSAILQFF. CDR3 DNA: TGTGCCAGCAGCTTGTCCGCGATCCTACAGTTCTTC.

This clonotype was counted a single time. The chain couples TRBV30 to TRBJ2-7, with 10 nucleotides matching TRBD1. The CDR3 loop spans 12 amino acids. V was pared by 8 bases and J by 2 bases, with 3 bases of the junction left unmatched. Germline values: CDR1 GTSNPN, CDR2 SVGIG (reference sequence). The CDR3 loop reads CAHGQGAYEQYF. The CDR3 DNA sequence: TGTGCCCACGGACAGGGGGCCTACGAGCAGTACTTC. The whole variable domain, filled in from reference TRBV30 and TRBJ2-7, reads SQTIHQWPATLVQPVGSPLSLECTVEGTSNPNLYWYRQAAGRGLQLLFYSVGIGQISSEVPQNLSASRPQDRQFILSSKKLLLSDSGFYLCAHGQGAYEQYFGPGTRLTVT.

This clonotype has a handful of counts. The chain links TRBV3-1 to TRBJ2-3; D gene uncertain. The germline CDR1 and CDR2 sequences are LGHDT and YNNKEL (reference sequence). V was pared by 0 bases and J by 4 bases, with 8 bases between. CDR3 length: 14 amino acids. CDR3 nucleotides: TGTGCCAGCAGCCAAGATCATGGGGCAGATACGCAGTATTTT. The encoded protein is CASSQDHGADTQYF.

This chain uses TRBV20-1 with TRBJ1-6; D may be TRBD1 (5 bases). V was shortened by 2 bases and J by 5 bases, with 10 bases between the two germline ends. Per germline, CDR1 DFQATT and CDR2 SNEGSKA (reference sequence). The CDR3 loop spans 14 amino acids. The CDR3 DNA follows: TGCAGTGCTAGACATGGGGCGCATAATTCACCCCTCCACTTT. Protein sequence: CSARHGAHNSPLHF.

The chain links TRBV6-5 to TRBJ1-1; a weak D match, TRBD1 (5 bases). The CDR3 extends over 17 amino acids. From germline, CDR1 is MNHEY and CDR2 SVGAGI. The ends were cut back, 4 bases at V and 0 bases at J, with 18 bases in the middle. CDR3 bases: TGTGCCAGCAGTTTCTTACCCAGGGTGGGATTGAACACTGAAGCTTTCTTT. Encoded protein: CASSFLPRVGLNTEAFF.

The table lists this clonotype with a few counts. The rearrangement joins TRBV7-2 to TRBJ2-5, with 12 bases aligning to TRBD2. This CDR3 comprises 15 residues. Trimming cost V 5 bases and J 2 bases; bases outside gene matches: 3. Germline-derived CDR1 and CDR2 are SGHTA and FQGNSA. CDR3 residues: CASSQLAGGQETQYF. In DNA, the CDR3 is TGTGCCAGCAGCCAACTAGCGGGGGGTCAAGAGACCCAGTACTTC.

This clonotype was counted a few times. The V and J genes are TRBV12-5 and TRBJ1-2, with D possibly matching TRBD1 (5 bases). This CDR3 is built from 14 residues. The germline V gene has CDR1 LGHNT and CDR2 FRNRAP. Deletions cut 6 bases from V and 8 bases from J, with 19 bases between. CDR3 residues: CASGRDYQWGGYTF. In DNA, the CDR3 is TGTGCTAGTGGCCGGGACTATCAATGGGGGGGCTACACCTTC.

The gene calls are TRBV5-1 and TRBJ1-3; no clear D. The length of the CDR3 is 15 residues. V lost 0 bases and J lost 1, with 8 bases in between. In germline, CDR1 is SGHRS, CDR2 YFSETQ. The DNA of the CDR3 is TGCGCCAGCAGCTTGGTCGCGGGGTCTGGAAACACCATATATTTT. This codes for CASSLVAGSGNTIYF.

This rearrangement joins TRBV11-1 to TRBJ1-2; D gene unclear. Looked up from germline, CDR1 is SGHAT and CDR2 is FQDESV (reference sequence). The CDR3 is 14 amino acids. V lost 4 bases to trimming and J lost 2 bases, with 11 bases between them. DNA of the CDR3: TGTGCCAGCAGCTCCCAAAGTCGGAACTATGGCTACACCTTC. Translated, it gives CASSSQSRNYGYTF.

This chain joins TRBV21-1 and TRBJ2-1; whether TRBD1, the table's D call, matches the DNA was not checked. TRBV21-1 is termed a pseudogene. This CDR3 is 15 amino acids long. CDR3 residues: CASPKRTGGVDEQFF. Here the CDR3 DNA reads TGTGCCAGCCCTAAGCGGACAGGGGGCGTCGATGAGCAGTTCTTC.